The 8 T cell receptor beta chains listed next were all sequenced from one sample in a study of cytomegalovirus exposure and HLA in healthy donors. Amplification used 60 Vbeta primers and 13 Jbeta primers. Clones were read by immunoSEQ multiplex PCR, and TCRdb kept only the in-frame ones, dropping some. The sample records about 300,000 clones, about nine tenths being singletons. Specimen: PBMCs. All receptors derive from a man between 35 and 55 years old in good health and CMV-seropositive.

The chain couples TRBV28 to TRBJ2-2, with D perhaps TRBD2 (5 bases). The CDR3 extends over 17 amino acids. Trimming left V 5 bases short and J 5 bases short, with 21 bases between. Germline V gives CDR1 MDHEN, CDR2 SYDVKM. CDR3 DNA sequence: TGTGCCAGCAGTAGGCCCGATTTGAGGGTGGGGACCGGGGAGCTGTTTTTT. Its protein product is CASSRPDLRVGTGELFF. The entire variable domain, with the rest obtained from reference TRBV28 and TRBJ2-2, is as follows: DVKVTQSSRYLVKRTGEKVFLECVQDMDHENMFWYRQDPGLGLRLIYFSYDVKMKEKGDIPEGYSVSREKKERFSLILESASTNQTSMYLCASSRPDLRVGTGELFFGEGSRLTVL.

V is TRBV11-2 and J is TRBJ2-2; 9 nucleotides line up with TRBD2. With V trimmed by 5 bases and J by 1 base, 5 bases remained unmatched. CDR3 length equals 16 residues. In germline, CDR1 is SGHAT, CDR2 FQNNGV. The CDR3 DNA reads as TGTGCCAGCAGCCGTACTAGCGGGCTGAACACCGGGGAGCTGTTTTTT. Translated: CASSRTSGLNTGELFF.

This clone has a handful of counts. This CDR3 reads CASRAGGAYEQYF. The CDR3 coding sequence is TGTGCCAGCAGGGCAGGGGGAGCCTACGAGCAGTACTTC. The chain combines TRBV7-2 with TRBJ2-7; TRBD1 aligns across 7 bases. This CDR3 has 13 residues. V was clipped by 6 bases and J by 2 bases; unmatched bases: 4. Germline CDR1 reads SGHTA; CDR2 reads FQGNSA.

The genes are TRBV29-1 and TRBJ1-2, with TRBD1 matching 8 bases. CDR3 length equals 13 residues. The germline gives CDR1 SQVTM, CDR2 ANQGSEA. V shed 7 bases and J 2 bases; nucleotides not matched to a gene: 6. In DNA, the CDR3 is TGCAGCGCTACAGGGGGTGAAAACTATGGCTACACCTTC. It yields the protein CSATGGENYGYTF.

As regards this clone: Other DNA sequences in this sample translate to the same CDR3. The V and J genes are TRBV7-2 and TRBJ2-7; D gene unclear. With 2 bases removed from V and 2 bases from J, the gap between germline ends came to 7 bases. This CDR3 spans 13 amino acids. The germline CDR1 and CDR2 sequences are SGHTA and FQGNSA. The CDR3 loop reads CASSLSPAYEQYF. The CDR3 DNA follows: TGTGCCAGCAGCTTATCTCCAGCCTACGAGCAGTACTTC.

This rearrangement joins TRBV4-1 to TRBJ2-7; D may be TRBD2 (7 bases). V lost 0 bases to trimming and J lost 6 bases, with 18 bases between them. CDR3 length equals 16 residues. CDR1 MGHRA and CDR2 YSYEKL come from the germline V gene. CDR3 protein: CASSQEGGRAQGEQYF. The CDR3 DNA reads TGCGCCAGCAGCCAAGAAGGGGGGAGGGCCCAGGGCGAGCAGTACTTC.

In nucleotides, the CDR3 is TGTGCCACCAGCAGGCTTCGGGAGGGCCAGCATTTT. Translating gives CATSRLREGQHF. The V call is TRBV15, the J call TRBJ1-5; no reliable D call. CDR1 and CDR2 from the germline V gene are LNHNV and YYDKDF (reference sequence). The V end lost 3 bases, the J end lost 12 bases, and 12 bases lay between the germline ends. CDR3 length equals 12 residues.

The V call is TRBV6-5, the J call TRBJ2-5; TRBD1 matches at 8 bases. This CDR3 is built from 12 residues. The junction had 8 bases not matched to a gene; V was cut back by 6 bases and J by 11 bases. The germline CDR1 and CDR2 sequences are MNHEY and SVGAGI. DNA for the CDR3: TGTGCCAGCAGGAGACCAGGGGGCCAACAGTACTTC. Amino acid sequence: CASRRPGGQQYF.